A single sample gave rise to the 23 T cell receptor beta chains below, sequenced in a study of cytomegalovirus exposure and HLA in healthy donors. Amplification used 60 Vbeta primers and 13 Jbeta primers. The repertoire was sequenced with immunoSEQ multiplex PCR; TCRdb's copy has only in-frame clones and lacks some. The repertoire holds roughly 180,000 clones, about four fifths seen once, with 1% in the top ten. The sample consisted of PBMCs. The origin of the receptors is a man aged 25-45 years in good health and CMV-seronegative.

V is TRBV19 and J is TRBJ1-1; D gene uncertain. This CDR3 is 12 amino acids long. Between the trimmed V and J ends, which lost 6 bases and 4 bases, there was a span of 9 bases. The germline V gene encodes CDR1 LNHDA and CDR2 SQIVND (reference sequence). Here the CDR3 reads CASREGSTEAFF. The DNA for the CDR3 is TGTGCCAGTAGGGAGGGTAGCACTGAAGCTTTCTTT.

The rearrangement links TRBV19 to TRBJ2-1, with 9 positions matching TRBD2. This CDR3 comprises 17 residues. Unmatched junction bases numbered 12, after V lost 0 bases and J lost 9 bases. Germline values: CDR1 LNHDA, CDR2 SQIVND (reference sequence). The chain's CDR3 is CASSIDLSSGSWGEQFF. The DNA of the CDR3 is TGTGCCAGTAGTATAGATCTGAGTAGCGGGAGCTGGGGTGAGCAGTTCTTC.

The V call is TRBV5-1, the J call TRBJ2-5, with 9 positions matching TRBD2. Judging by the DNA end, TRBJ2-7 fits better; the J call may be wrong. The CDR3 runs to 15 residues. The germline CDR1 and CDR2 sequences are SGHRS and YFSETQ. CDR3 sequence (DNA): TGCGCCAGCAGCTTGTCTAGCGGGGCCACCTACGAGCAGTACTTC. This codes for CASSLSSGATYEQYF.

The rearrangement links TRBV19 to TRBJ1-2; tentative D call: TRBD1 (5 bases). CDR1 is LNHDA and CDR2 is SQIVND in the germline V gene (reference sequence). This CDR3 region has 15 residues. The germline V and J ends were trimmed by 5 bases and 2 bases, with 15 bases remaining between them. CDR3 sequence: CASSFGGDLNYGYTF. DNA for the CDR3: TGTGCCAGTAGTTTCGGGGGGGATTTAAACTATGGCTACACCTTC.

The rearrangement uses TRBV7-2 and TRBJ2-7; tentatively, D is TRBD2 (7 bases). Per germline, CDR1 SGHTA and CDR2 FQGNSA. The CDR3 loop spans 16 amino acids. V dropped 2 bases and J dropped 4 bases, with 18 bases sitting between them. CDR3 protein: CASSLLFRGLRYEQYF. CDR3 nucleotide sequence: TGTGCCAGCAGCTTACTCTTCAGGGGACTACGTTACGAGCAGTACTTC. The entire variable domain, with the rest obtained from reference TRBV7-2 and TRBJ2-7, is as follows: GAGVSQSPSNKVTEKGKDVELRCDPISGHTALYWYRQSLGQGLEFLIYFQGNSAPDKSGLPSDRFSAERTGGSVSTLTIQRTQQEDSAVYLCASSLLFRGLRYEQYFGPGTRLTVT.

The rearrangement joins TRBV5-4 to TRBJ1-1; D is possibly TRBD1 (6 bases). Trimming took off 7 bases at V and 3 bases at J, with 19 bases between the two ends. Germline V gene sequence: CDR1 SGHNT, CDR2 YYREEE (reference sequence). The CDR3 is 15 residues long. The CDR3 protein is CASLPSRGRDTEAFF. DNA of the CDR3: TGTGCCAGCCTTCCGAGTAGGGGGAGGGACACTGAAGCTTTCTTT.

V gene TRBV11-3 combines with J gene TRBJ1-6, with a weak D call TRBD1 (6 bases). The germline V and J ends were trimmed by 4 bases and 13 bases, with 14 bases remaining between them. The germline gives CDR1 SGHNT, CDR2 YENEEA. This CDR3 has 13 residues. CDR3 sequence reads: CASSSSPTGPLHF. In DNA form, the CDR3 reads TGTGCCAGCAGCTCCTCTCCTACAGGGCCCCTCCACTTT.

The chain recombines TRBV7-3 with TRBJ2-4; weak D call: TRBD1 (8 bases). CDR1 is SGHTA and CDR2 is FQGTGA in the germline V gene. The CDR3 loop spans 15 amino acids. V was clipped by 5 bases and J by 6 bases, with 17 bases between them. Here the CDR3 DNA reads TGTGCCAGCAGCGCAGGGGGCGGGGGAGGAAACATTCAGTACTTC. It specifies CASSAGGGGGNIQYF. Filled out from reference TRBV7-3 and TRBJ2-4, the complete variable domain reads GAGVSQTPSNKVTEKGKYVELRCDPISGHTALYWYRQSLGQGPEFLIYFQGTGAADDSGLPNDRFFAVRPEGSVSTLKIQRTERGDSAVYLCASSAGGGGGNIQYFGAGTRLSVL.

This sequence joins TRBV18 and TRBJ2-7, with TRBD1 identical over 8 bases. V shed 0 bases and J 6 bases; nucleotides not matched to a gene: 4. The germline V gene encodes CDR1 KGHSH and CDR2 LQKENI. This CDR3 has 14 amino acids. The CDR3: CASSPPPQGAEQYF. The CDR3 nucleotides read TGTGCCAGCTCACCACCCCCCCAGGGGGCCGAGCAGTACTTC.

V and J are TRBV11-1 and TRBJ1-1; TRBD1 matches 9 bases. V was clipped by 1 base and J by 1 base; unmatched bases: 7. This CDR3 has 17 amino acids. Germline CDR1 reads SGHAT; CDR2 reads FQDESV (reference sequence). The CDR3 DNA is TGTGCCAGCAGCTTAGGGGACAGGGTTACTCCGAACACTGAAGCTTTCTTT. Residues: CASSLGDRVTPNTEAFF.

The rearrangement uses TRBV5-1 and TRBJ2-1; TRBD2 agrees at 12 bases. This CDR3 contains 19 residues. Per the germline V gene, CDR1 is SGHRS and CDR2 is YFSETQ. The J segment lost 2 bases and the V segment lost 5 bases, leaving 14 bases of the junction unmatched. This CDR3 reads CASRDGRLAGGPTYNEQFF. DNA for the CDR3: TGCGCCAGCAGAGATGGGCGCCTAGCGGGAGGGCCAACCTACAATGAGCAGTTCTTC. Complete variable domain (other parts from reference TRBV5-1 and TRBJ2-1): KAGVTQTPRYLIKTRGQQVTLSCSPISGHRSVSWYQQTPGQGLQFLFEYFSETQRNKGNFPGRFSGRQFSNSRSEMNVSTLELGDSALYLCASRDGRLAGGPTYNEQFFGPGTRLTVL.

The chain is built from TRBV4-2 and TRBJ1-3, with 8 bases matching TRBD1. The length of the CDR3 is 18 residues. The V gene end was trimmed by 1 base and the J gene end by 1 base; junction bases not matched to a gene: 9. CDR1 is LGHNA and CDR2 is YNFKEQ in the germline V gene. The CDR3 DNA is TGTGCCAGCAGCCAAGTGAGACAGGGGTTAGGGTCTGGAAACACCATATATTTT. This translates into CASSQVRQGLGSGNTIYF.

This CDR3 reads CASSLGQAAKHF. The CDR3 DNA follows: TGTGCCAGCAGCCTAGGACAGGCCGCTAAGCATTTT. The chain couples TRBV7-9 to TRBJ1-5; 7 nucleotides agree with TRBD1. Germline V gene lookup returns CDR1 SEHNR and CDR2 FQNEAQ (reference sequence). The CDR3 runs 12 residues. V was pared by 5 bases and J by 14 bases, with 9 bases of the junction left unmatched.

The J gene is TRBJ1-1, the V gene TRBV7-8; D possibly corresponds to TRBD1 (5 bases). Germline V gene sequence: CDR1 SGHVS, CDR2 FQNEAQ. The CDR3 is 17 amino acids. V was cut by 0 bases and J by 2 bases, with 16 bases left in between. In DNA, the CDR3 is TGTGCCAGCAGCTTAGCGCGGTTCGCAGGGCCTAACACTGAAGCTTTCTTT. Amino acids: CASSLARFAGPNTEAFF.

The chain employs TRBV7-9 and TRBJ2-5; tentative D call: TRBD1 (6 bases). The length of the CDR3 is 14 residues. Germline V gives CDR1 SEHNR, CDR2 FQNEAQ (reference sequence). Trimming cost V 5 bases and J 2 bases, with 12 bases left between them. The CDR3 sequence is CASSPRDIQETQYF. In DNA, the CDR3 is TGTGCCAGCAGCCCTCGGGACATTCAAGAGACCCAGTACTTC.

The count of this clone is one. The chain uses TRBV9 and TRBJ2-5, with 10 bases matching TRBD1. Trimming took 3 bases from V and 9 from J; bases not matched to a gene: 5. The CDR3 spans 13 residues. Germline CDR1 reads SGDLS; CDR2 reads YYNGEE. The chain's CDR3 is CASSADRGVSQYF. The DNA for the CDR3 is TGTGCCAGCAGCGCGGACAGGGGGGTCTCCCAGTACTTC. Full variable domain (remainder filled in from reference TRBV9 and TRBJ2-5): DSGVTQTPKHLITATGQRVTLRCSPRSGDLSVYWYQQSLDQGLQFLIQYYNGEERAKGNILERFSAQQFPDLHSELNLSSLELGDSALYFCASSADRGVSQYFGPGTRLLVL.

The rearrangement links TRBV4-1 to TRBJ2-5; D might be TRBD1 (7 bases). Trimming cost V 4 bases and J 4 bases, with 22 bases left between them. The CDR3 runs to 17 residues. The germline gives CDR1 MGHRA, CDR2 YSYEKL. CDR3 in amino acids: CASSLKFTGEVPETQYF. CDR3 DNA: TGCGCCAGCAGCCTGAAATTTACAGGGGAGGTACCAGAGACCCAGTACTTC.

This chain uses TRBV19 with TRBJ1-1, with 8 positions matching TRBD1. Unmatched junction bases numbered 11, after V lost 7 bases and J lost 7 bases. This CDR3 has 14 residues. Germline V lookup: CDR1 LNHDA, CDR2 SQIVND (reference sequence). The CDR3 loop reads CASTYGTGWFEAFF. In DNA form, the CDR3 reads TGTGCCAGTACCTACGGGACAGGTTGGTTTGAAGCTTTCTTT.

CDR3 bases: TGCGCCAGCAGCCGCCTGTGGTCCGAGACAGGGGGGGACACAGATACGCAGTATTTT. This gives the protein CASSRLWSETGGDTDTQYF. The rearrangement uses TRBV4-1 and TRBJ2-3; 9 nucleotides agree with TRBD1. The CDR3 loop spans 19 amino acids. Germline CDR1 MGHRA, CDR2 YSYEKL. With V trimmed by 4 bases and J by 2 bases, 16 bases remained unmatched.

The chain uses TRBV6-1 and TRBJ2-3; the match to TRBD2 covers 7 bases. CDR3 size: 15 residues. Germline V gene sequence: CDR1 MNHNS, CDR2 SASEGT. V trimming: 6 bases; J trimming: 4 bases; junction bases outside the gene matches: 10. The CDR3 reads CASRANRAGADTQYF. CDR3 nucleotide sequence: TGTGCCAGCAGGGCTAACCGGGCGGGGGCAGATACGCAGTATTTT.

The J gene is TRBJ2-5, the V gene TRBV7-9; no clear D. CDR1 SEHNR and CDR2 FQNEAQ come from the germline V gene (reference sequence). The germline V and J ends were trimmed by 5 bases and 7 bases, with 17 bases remaining between them. The CDR3 sequence is 14 residues long. CDR3 region: CASSPPSLGGTQYF. The DNA for the CDR3 is TGTGCCAGCAGCCCCCCGTCCCTCGGCGGGACCCAGTACTTC.

The chain joins TRBV12-2 to TRBJ1-1; the table's D call TRBD1 went unverified against the DNA. TRBV12-2 represents a pseudogene. The CDR3 has 17 residues. In DNA, the CDR3 is TGTGCAAGTCGATCAGGGGACAGGGGGTCTGAGAGCACTGAAGCTTTCTTT. As protein: CASRSGDRGSESTEAFF.

This clone appeared once. The chain employs TRBV18 and TRBJ2-7; 7 positions agree with TRBD1. Germline V gene data show CDR1 as KGHSH and CDR2 as LQKENI. V trimming: 4 bases; J trimming: 1 base; junction bases outside the gene matches: 4. The CDR3 contains 14 residues. CDR3 nucleotides: TGTGCCAGCTCACGTAGACAGGGTTCCTACGAGCAGTACTTC. Translation gives CASSRRQGSYEQYF.